One and the same sample provided the 16 T cell receptor beta chains below, sequenced in a study of T cells in Graves' hyperthyroidism and ophthalmopathy (dated by TCRdb to between 2018 and 2021). The library came from multiplex PCR. The sequencer listed for this sample is Illumina HiSeq 2000. The TCR beta CDR3 regions were amplified from RNA transcripts. A first-round RT-PCR of the TCR CDR3 used the HTBI primer set with the Qiagen OneStep RT-PCR kit. Using fastp at Q25 and MiXCR, TCRdb reprocessed the public reads and kept productive beta chains. For every CDR3 protein sequence, its rows merge into one entry that carries the most common genes and DNA. In this sample the table shows 540,000 or so distinct CDR3 sequences, about a sixth of which occur a single time. About 7% of the sample goes to the ten largest clones. Sample: blood. The receptor source for this set is a woman in her twenties or thirties with Graves' hyperthyroidism.

Comment on this clonotype: It may be a read error: a sequence one base away is much more abundant. This chain links TRBV7-8 with TRBJ2-1; 7 bases are a match to TRBD2. The J call may be in error: the DNA end matches TRBJ2-7 better. Germline assignment: CDR1 SGHVS and CDR2 FQNEAQ. CDR3 size: 17 residues. The CDR3 sequence: CASSLGWRGTAYNEQYF. DNA for the CDR3: TGTGCCAGCAGCTTAGGGTGGCGGGGGACCGCCTACAATGAGCAGTACTTC.

The rearrangement uses TRBV19 and TRBJ1-4, with D perhaps matching TRBD1 (6 bases). In germline, CDR1 is LNHDA, CDR2 SQIVND (reference sequence). Between the trimmed V and J ends, which lost 6 bases and 8 bases, there was a span of 22 bases. The CDR3 has 16 residues. This CDR3 reads CASSQLPDSSLEKLFF. The CDR3 DNA is TGTGCCAGTAGCCAACTACCGGACAGTTCACTCGAAAAACTGTTTTTT.

This clonotype has at least ten counts. The chain joins TRBV7-8 to TRBJ2-1; 8 nucleotides line up with TRBD1. The germline gives CDR1 SGHVS, CDR2 FQNEAQ. The CDR3 extends over 15 amino acids. Trimming took 1 base from V and 4 from J; bases not matched to a gene: 3. CDR3 DNA sequence: TGTGCCAGCAGCTTAGGGGGACAGGAATACAATGAGCAGTTCTTC. As protein: CASSLGGQEYNEQFF.

This clonotype was counted many times. The rearrangement uses TRBV6-5 and TRBJ2-3, with TRBD2 identical over 7 bases. The CDR3 totals 16 residues. From germline, CDR1 is MNHEY and CDR2 SVGAGI. Trimming took 1 base from V and 5 from J; bases not matched to a gene: 9. The DNA of the CDR3 is TGTGCCAGCAGTTACTTAGCGAGGGGAGGGAAAGATACGCAGTATTTT. Encoded protein: CASSYLARGGKDTQYF.

The chain has TRBV29-1 and TRBJ1-5; D remains ambiguous. Deletions cut 7 bases from V and 1 base from J, with 11 bases between. Germline V gene lookup returns CDR1 SQVTM and CDR2 ANQGSEA. This CDR3 is built from 13 residues. CDR3 sequence (DNA): TGCAGCGCTGGGGAAGGGAGCAATCAGCCCCAGCATTTT. This translates into CSAGEGSNQPQHF.

The J gene is TRBJ2-1, the V gene TRBV3-1, with 13 bases identical to TRBD2. V gave up 3 bases and J gave up 4 bases; unmatched junction bases: 6. Germline V lookup: CDR1 LGHDT, CDR2 YNNKEL (reference sequence). The CDR3 spans 17 residues. The DNA of the CDR3 is TGTGCCAGCAGCCATGGACTAGCGGGGGTGTTGTACAATGAGCAGTTCTTC. Protein sequence: CASSHGLAGVLYNEQFF.

Ten or more counts support this clonotype. The V call is TRBV27, the J call TRBJ2-2; D could derive from TRBD1 or TRBD2 (5 bases each). Germline V gene data show CDR1 as MNHEY and CDR2 as SMNVEV (reference sequence). The CDR3 length is 17 residues. V was clipped by 2 bases and J by 4 bases, with 17 bases between them. CDR3: CASSLTTDPGSTGELFF. DNA for the CDR3: TGTGCCAGCAGTTTAACGACAGACCCTGGGAGCACCGGGGAGCTGTTTTTT.

This clonotype was recorded many times. The chain combines TRBV2 with TRBJ2-2, with a possible D match to TRBD2 (5 bases). CDR1 SNHLY and CDR2 FYNNEI come from the germline V gene. The length of the CDR3 is 15 residues. The V end lost 4 bases, the J end lost 0 bases, and 9 bases lay between the germline ends. The CDR3 spells CASSVVGANTGELFF. CDR3 nucleotide sequence: TGTGCCAGCAGTGTGGTGGGAGCGAACACCGGGGAGCTGTTTTTT.

This clonotype was recorded at least ten times. The chain uses TRBV3-1 and TRBJ2-7; D is unresolved. The CDR3 has 12 residues. Trimming removed 2 bases from V and 2 bases from J, with 4 bases in between. Germline lookup yields CDR1 LGHDT and CDR2 YNNKEL (reference sequence). The CDR3 reads CASSQRTYEQYF. In DNA, the CDR3 is TGTGCCAGCAGCCAAAGGACCTACGAGCAGTACTTC.

Only a few counts were recorded for this clonotype. The chain links TRBV6-2 or TRBV6-3 to TRBJ2-7; D may be TRBD2 (5 bases). The CDR3 is 13 amino acids. Germline lookup yields CDR1 MNHEY and CDR2 SVGEGT. Deletions cut 6 bases from V and 7 bases from J, with 16 bases between. The CDR3 DNA follows: TGTGCCAGCAGCAGGACTGTAACGAGAGAGCAGTACTTC. Translated, it gives CASSRTVTREQYF.

The J gene is TRBJ1-1, the V gene TRBV6-1; the D gene is possibly TRBD1 (6 bases). In germline, CDR1 is MNHNS, CDR2 SASEGT. V gave up 5 bases and J gave up 5 bases, with 15 bases separating them. The length of the CDR3 is 14 residues. CDR3 region: CASSPAGTTTEAFF. The CDR3 DNA is TGTGCCAGCAGTCCCGCCGGGACAACTACTGAAGCTTTCTTT.

The rearrangement links TRBV19 to TRBJ1-1; D perhaps matches TRBD1 (6 bases). The CDR3 extends over 13 amino acids. CDR1 and CDR2 from the germline V gene are LNHDA and SQIVND (reference sequence). V was clipped by 8 bases and J by 5 bases, with 15 bases between them. The CDR3 nucleotides read TGTGCCAGTGGGGGCCCTTCGGGGACTGAAGCTTTCTTT. It yields the protein CASGGPSGTEAFF.

The chain uses TRBV4-3 and TRBJ2-3, with 11 bases lining up with TRBD2. The CDR3 extends over 15 amino acids. The trim removed 2 bases at V and 5 bases at J, leaving 3 bases unmatched. CDR1 is LGHNA, CDR2 YSLEER, per germline. CDR3 bases: TGCGCCAGCAGCCAACTAGCGGGAGGCGGAGATACGCAGTATTTT. It encodes CASSQLAGGGDTQYF.

In this sample, this clonotype turned up many times. The chain links TRBV18 to TRBJ2-3; D unresolved. The V gene lost 2 bases and the J gene lost 6 bases, with 15 bases spanning the gap. There are 15 residues in the CDR3. Germline CDR1 and CDR2: KGHSH and LQKENI. The CDR3 DNA reads TGTGCCAGCTCACCAAGTAGTGTTGCTTCGGATACGCAGTATTTT. This encodes CASSPSSVASDTQYF.

The chain's CDR3 is CASSYSGKRIGEAFF. The CDR3 coding sequence is TGTGCCAGCAGTTACTCGGGGAAGAGGATTGGCGAAGCTTTCTTT. The rearrangement joins TRBV6-2 or TRBV6-3 to TRBJ1-1; D gene ambiguous. Trimming took off 0 bases at V and 8 bases at J, with 16 bases between the two ends. CDR1 MNHEY and CDR2 SVGEGT come from the germline V gene. The length of the CDR3 is 15 residues.

The chain recombines TRBV28 with TRBJ2-3, with D possibly being TRBD2 (7 bases). The CDR3 has 17 amino acids. CDR1 and CDR2 from the germline V gene are MDHEN and SYDVKM. The V end was cut by 2 bases, the J end by 8 bases, with 23 bases between. The CDR3 loop reads CASSLPPGGGAPGTQYF. The CDR3 DNA reads as TGTGCCAGCAGTTTACCGCCTGGGGGGGGGGCCCCCGGTACGCAGTATTTT.